These T cell receptor beta chains were read from a single sample in a study of blood T cell repertoires in COVID-19. TCRdb's copy holds only in-frame clones and misses some; the assay was immunoSEQ multiplex PCR. The data show roughly 200,000 clones, approximately 84% seen once. The sequencing sample was made of peripheral blood. These receptors were taken from a man between 50 and 59 years old with active or convalescent COVID-19. Each CDR3 is given with its conserved first and last residue. A D gene is named only where the DNA matches it firmly. Only some rows state a clone size, as once, few, many or a class for expanded clones.

v_gene	d_gene	abundance	len	j_gene	CDR3nt	CDR3aa
TRBV30	TRBD2	once	18	TRBJ2-4	TGTGCCTGGAGTGTACGAGCGGGGGGGCCGGGGGCCAAAAACATTCAGTACTTC	CAWSVRAGGPGAKNIQYF
TRBV19	TRBD1	.	14	TRBJ2-7	TGTGCCAGTAGTATAAGGGACAGGCCCCACGAGCAGTACTTC	CASSIRDRPHEQYF
TRBV14	TRBD1	.	15	TRBJ2-1	TGTGCCAGCAGCCGGCAGGGGGCAGGATACAATGAGCAGTTCTTC	CASSRQGAGYNEQFF
TRBV2	TRBD1	.	16	TRBJ1-6	TGTGCCAGCAGTGACACCGACAGGGGCGCTAATTCACCCCTCCACTTT	CASSDTDRGANSPLHF
TRBV4-1	TRBD1	.	15	TRBJ1-5	TGCGCCAGCAGCCCTCAGGCAGGGGGCGACCAGCCCCAGCATTTT	CASSPQAGGDQPQHF
TRBV21-1	.	.	15	TRBJ1-1	TGTGCCAGCAGCCCCCGCGCCGGGTCGTCCACTGAAGCTTTCTTT	CASSPRAGSSTEAFF
TRBV19	.	.	14	TRBJ2-1	TGTGCCAGTAGTATAGGCGGTCTTGGAAATGAGCAGTTCTTC	CASSIGGLGNEQFF
TRBV7-2	.	.	15	TRBJ2-7	TGTGCCAGCAGCTTAGCGGCAGTCGCCGCCTACGAGCAGTACTTC	CASSLAAVAAYEQYF
TRBV28	.	.	14	TRBJ1-2	TGTGCCAGCAGTTTAGTATTGGGGGCAGACGGCTACACCTTC	CASSLVLGADGYTF
TRBV4-1	TRBD1	.	15	TRBJ2-1	TGCGCCAGCAGCGCATGGACAGGGGCCAACAATGAGCAGTTCTTC	CASSAWTGANNEQFF
TRBV10-2	TRBD1	.	15	TRBJ1-6	TGCGCCAGCAGTGCGGGGGACAGGGCTAATTCACCCCTCCACTTT	CASSAGDRANSPLHF
TRBV5-5	.	once	14	TRBJ2-3	TGTGCCAGCAGCTTGGGGACAGTCACAGATACGCAGTATTTT	CASSLGTVTDTQYF
TRBV19	TRBD1	.	14	TRBJ1-1	TGTGCCAGTAGTATAGGGGACAGGGCCACTGAAGCTTTCTTT	CASSIGDRATEAFF
TRBV5-1	.	.	15	TRBJ1-2	TGCGCCAGCAGCTTGACAGGTCAAGGAAACTATGGCTACACCTTC	CASSLTGQGNYGYTF
TRBV10-3	TRBD1	.	14	TRBJ1-1	TGTGCCATCAGTGACCCGCGACAGGGGTCTGAAGCTTTCTTT	CAISDPRQGSEAFF
TRBV7-9	.	.	16	TRBJ1-1	TGTGCCAGCAGCTTAGAGGCAGGGGTGGGGAACACTGAAGCTTTCTTT	CASSLEAGVGNTEAFF
TRBV7-2	.	.	13	TRBJ1-1	TGTGCCAGCAGCCTGCGACAGAACACTGAAGCTTTCTTT	CASSLRQNTEAFF
TRBV27	TRBD1	few	13	TRBJ1-1	TGTGCCAGCAGTTTCCGTTCGGGACAGGAAGCTTTCTTT	CASSFRSGQEAFF
TRBV10-3	.	.	14	TRBJ2-2	TGTGCCATCAGTGAGCCAGGTAGCACCGGGGAGCTGTTTTTT	CAISEPGSTGELFF
TRBV6-5	.	.	14	TRBJ1-3	TGTGCCAGCAGTCCACAGGGAACTGGAAACACCATATATTTT	CASSPQGTGNTIYF
TRBV5-1	.	.	14	TRBJ2-2	TGCGCCAGCAGCGAGACAGGAAACACCGGGGAGCTGTTTTTT	CASSETGNTGELFF
TRBV5-5	TRBD2	.	15	TRBJ2-7	TGTGCCAGCAGTAATGGGGAGGGGCGCGAGTACGAGCAGTACTTC	CASSNGEGREYEQYF